The clone carrying this T cell receptor beta chain was seen a few times. Trimming cost V 6 bases and J 3 bases, with 15 bases left between them. The germline V gene encodes CDR1 MNHEY and CDR2 SMNVEV (reference sequence). This CDR3 contains 15 residues. In TCRdb, the 5' RACE reads were re-called with MiXCR into one record per CDR3 protein. Of 300,000 to 400,000 distinct CDR3 sequences in the sample, roughly 8.7% are singletons; the top ten hold roughly 18%. This entry comes from a study of T cells after yellow fever vaccination. Study-wide background: When fractions had low cell numbers, they were prepared with SMART-Seq v4 Ultra Low Input.

The input for sequencing was PBMCs, taken on the day of the first yellow fever vaccination. The rearrangement uses TRBV27 and TRBJ1-5; D perhaps matches TRBD1 (5 bases). The source of this sequence is a man between 18 and 29 years old who received the YFV17D yellow fever vaccine. The CDR3 here is CASSHDGGTNQPQHF. CDR3 sequence (DNA): TGTGCCAGCAGCCATGACGGCGGGACCAATCAGCCCCAGCATTTT.